The source of this TCR beta chain is a study of human T cells and chemical hapten exposure. Across the study: Patch testing placed 0.01% DPC on the upper back, with readings at 6 days.

This clonotype has more than one count but fewer than ten. Time point in this sample: patch test 2, 6 weeks after DPC sensitization. Treatment: therapeutic diphenylcyclopropenone sensitization with weekly scalp DPC. Unfractionated whole blood was the source of the extracted total RNA. V lost 8 bases and J lost 5, with 6 bases in between. This CDR3 comprises 11 residues. Germline CDR1 and CDR2: LGHDT and YNNKEL (reference sequence). Individual cDNA molecules had unique molecular identifiers attached to them by the library. In the original processing: Sequenced samples showed a median of 95,638 TCRs each, with counts running from around 20,000 to 690,000. TCRdb processed the RACE reads anew with MiXCR; each CDR3 protein has one entry. The authors' filters were not applied to this entry. The top ten clones hold around 1.4% of a sample with 110,000 to 150,000 distinct CDR3 sequences, about an eighth of them seen once.

V and J are TRBV3-1 and TRBJ2-2; perhaps TRBD2 as D (6 bases). The starting material was whole blood, obtained in connection with sensitization to the hapten diphenylcyclopropenone (DPC). The receptor's source is a woman between 45 and 60 years old with alopecia areata. Some clones in this sample may be carry-over from other donors' samples. Here the CDR3 DNA reads TGTGCCAGCGGGAGGACCGGGGAGCTGTTTTTT. Translation gives CASGRTGELFF.